These 16 T cell receptor beta chains originate from one sample sequenced in a study of blood T cell repertoires in COVID-19. Method: immunoSEQ multiplex PCR; TCRdb's copy keeps in-frame clones and lacks some. Among approximately 460,000 clones listed, roughly nine tenths were seen once. Sequencing was carried out using peripheral blood. These TCRs come from a man between 18 and 29 years old with COVID-19, enrolled during active disease.

The genes are TRBV6-5 and TRBJ1-1; D is possibly TRBD1 (5 bases). V was trimmed by 5 bases and J by 1 base, leaving 8 bases between them. The germline CDR1 and CDR2 sequences are MNHEY and SVGAGI. This CDR3 comprises 13 residues. The CDR3 here is CASSTDTNTEAFF. CDR3 in DNA: TGTGCCAGCAGTACGGACACGAACACTGAAGCTTTCTTT.

This rearrangement joins TRBV11-2 to TRBJ2-3, with 7 bases identical to TRBD1. J gave up 3 bases and V 6 bases, and 6 bases lay outside the gene matches. The CDR3 has 14 residues. Germline CDR1 is SGHAT and CDR2 is FQNNGV. The DNA for the CDR3 is TGTGCCAGCAGGATAGACAGGGATACAGATACGCAGTATTTT. Translated, it gives CASRIDRDTDTQYF. The whole variable domain, remainder taken from reference TRBV11-2 and TRBJ2-3, is EAGVAQSPRYKIIEKRQSVAFWCNPISGHATLYWYQQILGQGPKLLIQFQNNGVVDDSQLPKDRFSAERLKGVDSTLKIQPAKLEDSAVYLCASRIDRDTDTQYFGPGTRLTVL.

V and J are TRBV10-2 and TRBJ1-5; D call uncertain. Trimming shortened V by 8 bases and J by 3 bases, and 14 bases separated the two germline ends. This CDR3 has 14 residues. The germline gives CDR1 WSHSY, CDR2 SAAADI. The CDR3 nucleotides are TGCGCCAGCCGGGGAATTCAGAACAATCAGCCCCAGCATTTT. It codes for CASRGIQNNQPQHF.

The chain uses TRBV5-1 and TRBJ2-2; possibly TRBD1 for D (6 bases). Per the germline V gene, CDR1 is SGHRS and CDR2 is YFSETQ. The CDR3 has 13 amino acids. V lost 4 bases and J lost 5, with 9 bases in between. The CDR3 nucleotides read TGCGCCAGCAGCCAAGGACAGACCGGGGAGCTGTTTTTT. Its translation is CASSQGQTGELFF.

The V gene is TRBV5-1, the J gene TRBJ1-2, with TRBD1 matching over 7 bases. The junction had 9 bases not matched to a gene; V was cut back by 7 bases and J by 3 bases. Germline V CDR1 and CDR2: SGHRS, YFSETQ. The CDR3 runs 14 residues. DNA for the CDR3: TGCGCCAGCCAGCTTGGGACAGTCGACTATGGCTACACCTTC. Its translation: CASQLGTVDYGYTF.

The chain links TRBV10-1 to TRBJ2-3; 7 bases map to TRBD2. The germline CDR1 and CDR2 sequences are WNHNN and SYGVQD (reference sequence). CDR3 length equals 15 residues. The trim removed 6 bases at V and 0 bases at J, leaving 6 bases unmatched. The CDR3 region has the DNA TGCGCCAGCAGCGAAGCGGGACTAAGCACAGATACGCAGTATTTT. Translating it yields CASSEAGLSTDTQYF.

The rearrangement links TRBV4-1 to TRBJ2-7; 7 bases match TRBD1. The J segment lost 3 bases and the V segment lost 8 bases, leaving 13 bases of the junction unmatched. There are 15 residues in the CDR3. CDR1 and CDR2 from the germline V gene are MGHRA and YSYEKL. CDR3 sequence (DNA): TGCGCCAGCTCCTACAGGGGCCCGGGGAGCTACGAGCAGTACTTC. Amino acid sequence: CASSYRGPGSYEQYF.

To note about this clone: One end of the junction is discordant with germline, which a read error may explain. The chain combines TRBV7-7 with TRBJ1-2; D is uncertain. This CDR3 is 12 amino acids long. Germline loops: CDR1 SSHAT, CDR2 FNYEAQ (reference sequence). The CDR3 DNA sequence: TGTGCTAGCAGCTTACGTCAGAATGGCTACACCTTC. It encodes CASSLRQNGYTF.

Here the CDR3 reads CASSRDSTEAFF. The CDR3 DNA sequence: TGTGCCAGCAGTCGGGACAGCACTGAAGCTTTCTTT. The chain combines TRBV2 with TRBJ1-1; TRBD1 matches at 7 bases. Germline V gene sequence: CDR1 SNHLY, CDR2 FYNNEI. This CDR3 is 12 amino acids long. Trimming at V came to 5 bases and at J to 4 bases, leaving 1 base not matched to a gene. The full variable domain, completed using reference TRBV2 and TRBJ1-1, is EPEVTQTPSHQVTQMGQEVILRCVPISNHLYFYWYRQILGQKVEFLVSFYNNEISEKSEIFDDQFSVERPDGSNFTLKIRSTKLEDSAMYFCASSRDSTEAFFGQGTRLTVV.

The chain couples TRBV20-1 to TRBJ2-7; TRBD2 matches at 11 bases. CDR1 is DFQATT and CDR2 is SNEGSKA in the germline V gene (reference sequence). CDR3 length: 15 residues. With V trimmed by 3 bases and J by 2 bases, 6 bases remained unmatched. The CDR3 here is CSASAASGGTYEQYF. CDR3 DNA: TGCAGTGCTAGTGCGGCTAGCGGGGGGACCTACGAGCAGTACTTC.

This clone was picked up one time. V gene TRBV5-6 combines with J gene TRBJ2-3; perhaps TRBD2 as D (6 bases). Germline V gene lookup returns CDR1 SGHDT and CDR2 YYEEEE. Trimming stripped 4 bases from V and 6 bases from J, with 24 bases between. The CDR3 length is 17 residues. This CDR3 reads CASSLKGSRLGRDTQYF. The CDR3 DNA follows: TGTGCCAGCAGCCTCAAGGGCTCCCGACTAGGCCGTGATACGCAGTATTTT.

The chain is built from TRBV11-3 and TRBJ2-7, with 9 bases fitting TRBD1. The trim removed 0 bases at V and 6 bases at J, leaving 12 bases unmatched. The CDR3 consists of 17 residues. Looked up from germline, CDR1 is SGHNT and CDR2 is YENEEA. CDR3 region: CASSLDRVGTGFIEQYF. CDR3 bases: TGTGCCAGCAGCTTAGATCGAGTTGGGACAGGGTTCATCGAGCAGTACTTC.

The chain links TRBV30 to TRBJ1-5, with TRBD1 matching 8 bases. The CDR3 contains 19 residues. The junction had 14 bases not matched to a gene; V was cut back by 1 base and J by 0 bases. The germline CDR1 and CDR2 sequences are GTSNPN and SVGIG (reference sequence). The CDR3 protein is CAWSGVPGQALASNQPQHF. The CDR3 region has the DNA TGTGCCTGGAGTGGGGTCCCGGGACAGGCTCTGGCTAGCAATCAGCCCCAGCATTTT.

This clone was seen just once. The chain combines TRBV5-1 with TRBJ2-3, with TRBD1 as a possible D gene (5 bases). CDR1 SGHRS and CDR2 YFSETQ come from the germline V gene. V dropped 5 bases and J dropped 4 bases, with 11 bases sitting between them. The CDR3 has 13 amino acids. The CDR3 nucleotides read TGCGCCAGCAGTGCGCCAGGGTCAGATACGCAGTATTTT. Amino acids: CASSAPGSDTQYF. The full variable domain, in which reference TRBV5-1 and TRBJ2-3 provide the parts outside the CDR3, is KAGVTQTPRYLIKTRGQQVTLSCSPISGHRSVSWYQQTPGQGLQFLFEYFSETQRNKGNFPGRFSGRQFSNSRSEMNVSTLELGDSALYLCASSAPGSDTQYFGPGTRLTVL.

The rearrangement joins TRBV30 to TRBJ2-7, with TRBD1 identical over 8 bases. V gave up 0 bases and J gave up 4 bases; unmatched junction bases: 14. This CDR3 comprises 17 residues. CDR1 and CDR2 (germline): GTSNPN, SVGIG (reference sequence). CDR3 residues: CAWSVGTGSRSSYEQYF. CDR3 nucleotides: TGTGCCTGGAGTGTAGGGACAGGTTCAAGATCCTCTTACGAGCAGTACTTC.

The genes are TRBV4-2 and TRBJ2-5; D may be TRBD1 (6 bases). CDR1 is LGHNA and CDR2 is YNFKEQ in the germline V gene. V lost 1 base, J lost 3 bases, and 9 bases lay in between. CDR3 length: 14 residues. CDR3 DNA sequence: TGTGCCAGCAGCCAAGTTGGGGGCAAAGAGACCCAGTACTTC. It yields the protein CASSQVGGKETQYF.